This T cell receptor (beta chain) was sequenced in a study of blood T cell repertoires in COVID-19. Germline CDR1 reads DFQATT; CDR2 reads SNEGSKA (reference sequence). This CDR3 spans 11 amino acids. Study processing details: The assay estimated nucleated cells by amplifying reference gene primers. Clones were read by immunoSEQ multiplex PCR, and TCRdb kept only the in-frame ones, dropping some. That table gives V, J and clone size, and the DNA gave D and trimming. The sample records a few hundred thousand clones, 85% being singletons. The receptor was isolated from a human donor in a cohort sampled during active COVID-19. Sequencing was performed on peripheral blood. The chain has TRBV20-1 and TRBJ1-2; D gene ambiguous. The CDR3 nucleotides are TGCAGCACGAGGGCGAACTATGGCTACACCTTC. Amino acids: CSTRANYGYTF.